A single TCR beta chain is shown here with its context. Its cognate antigen is unknown. Germline V gene data show CDR1 as KGHSH and CDR2 as LQKENI. Trimming pared 3 bases from V and 0 bases from J, leaving 18 bases between. The CDR3 totals 19 residues. The data are from a study of persistence of HIV-infected CD4 T cells. Sequencing used immunoSEQ version 4 in survey mode. The protocol was immunoSEQ multiplex PCR, while the TCRdb copy is restricted to in-frame clones and leaves out a portion. This repertoire shows about 32,000 clones, 82% found once; its top ten account for 18%. Overlapping HIV-1 Gag 15-mer peptides at approximately 1 ug per peptide per mL were used. Memory cells lacking CD40L and CD69 with high CD45RO were sorted. Adults with HIV-1 started suppressive ART while chronically infected.

Sequenced here: CD4+ T cells sorted from PBMCs after roughly 18-hour stimulation, sampled from a patient who received antiretroviral therapy. The chain employs TRBV18 and TRBJ2-6; a possible D gene is TRBD2 (5 bases). The sequence derives from an adult woman with HIV who was CMV-seropositive. CDR3 in DNA: TGTGCCAGCTCACCCCGGGGTCCAGCCCCTTACTCTGGGGCCAACGTCCTGACTTTC. Its translation is CASSPRGPAPYSGANVLTF.